This T cell receptor (beta chain) originates from a study of memory CD4+ T cells and cytomegalovirus serostatus. Study as a whole: Of the healthy Belgian adults, several were CMV seropositive and about 24 seronegative.

Authors' methods: Out-of-frame sequences were removed, leaving about 2.2 million distinct TCRbeta sequences. This table comes from immunoSEQ multiplex PCR, and its TCRdb copy is limited to in-frame clones, with some not included. D and trimming were read from the DNA, whereas the V and J calls and clone size are those reported in that table. Among tens of thousands of clones listed, around 80% were seen once. Study-wide results and caveats: CMV serostatus prediction reached median AUC around 0.95, or 0.9 with US-trained model.

Turning to this clone: Its target is unknown. Its ends do not fully match the called genes, so a read error is possible.

The sort gate was single viable CD3+CD4+CD8-CD45RO+ cells for memory CD4+ T cells. CD4+ T cells were isolated by positive magnetic selection. CDR3 length: 14 residues. CDR1 and CDR2 (germline): SNHLY, FYNNEI. The J gene is TRBJ1-2, the V gene TRBV2; a possible D gene is TRBD1 (6 bases). Sequencing was done on a sample of memory CD4+ T cells from blood. The clonotype originates from an adult in good health and CMV-seronegative. The CDR3 bases are TGTGCCAGCAGCCTACAGGGTCGGGGAAATGGCCACACCTTC. Its translation: CASSLQGRGNGHTF. Supplemented by reference TRBV2 and TRBJ1-2, the full variable domain reads EPEVTQTPSHQVTQMGQEVILRCVPISNHLYFYWYRQILGQKVEFLVSFYNNEISEKSEIFDDQFSVERPDGSNFTLKIRSTKLEDSAMYFCASSLQGRGNGHTFGSGTRLTVV.